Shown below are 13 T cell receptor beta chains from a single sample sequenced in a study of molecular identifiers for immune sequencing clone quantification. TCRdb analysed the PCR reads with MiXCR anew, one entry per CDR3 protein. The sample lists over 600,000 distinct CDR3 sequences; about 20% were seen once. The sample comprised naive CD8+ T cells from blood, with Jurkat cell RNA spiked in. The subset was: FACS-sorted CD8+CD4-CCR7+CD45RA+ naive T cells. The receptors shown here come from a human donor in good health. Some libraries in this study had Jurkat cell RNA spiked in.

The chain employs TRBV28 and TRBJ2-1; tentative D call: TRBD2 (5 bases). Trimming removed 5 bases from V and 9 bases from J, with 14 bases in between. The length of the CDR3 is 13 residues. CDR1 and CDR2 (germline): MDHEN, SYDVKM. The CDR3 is CASSPGPRGEQFF. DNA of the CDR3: TGTGCCAGCAGTCCCGGACCCCGGGGTGAGCAGTTCTTC.

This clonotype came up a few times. CDR3: CASRHRGISYNSPLHF. The CDR3 DNA is TGCGCCAGCAGGCACAGGGGGATCTCCTATAATTCACCCCTCCACTTT. The chain employs TRBV4-3 and TRBJ1-6, with TRBD1 matching over 8 bases. Germline loops: CDR1 LGHNA, CDR2 YSLEER. The trim removed 6 bases at V and 0 bases at J, leaving 4 bases unmatched. The CDR3 extends over 16 amino acids.

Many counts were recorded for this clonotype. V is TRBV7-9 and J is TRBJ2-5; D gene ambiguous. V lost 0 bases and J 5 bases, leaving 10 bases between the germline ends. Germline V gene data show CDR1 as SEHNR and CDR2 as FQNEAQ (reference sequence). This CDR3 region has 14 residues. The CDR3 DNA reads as TGTGCCAGCAGCTTAGCGGGCCAGGCCGAGACCCAGTACTTC. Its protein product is CASSLAGQAETQYF.

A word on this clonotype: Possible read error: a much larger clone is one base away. For the CDR3, the DNA is TGCGCCAGCAGCCAGAGGGGTACTAATAAAAAACTGTTTTTT. This codes for CASSQRGTNKKLFF. The chain recombines TRBV4-3 with TRBJ1-4; D is possibly TRBD1 (5 bases). The CDR3 totals 14 residues. Germline V gene data show CDR1 as LGHNA and CDR2 as YSLEER.

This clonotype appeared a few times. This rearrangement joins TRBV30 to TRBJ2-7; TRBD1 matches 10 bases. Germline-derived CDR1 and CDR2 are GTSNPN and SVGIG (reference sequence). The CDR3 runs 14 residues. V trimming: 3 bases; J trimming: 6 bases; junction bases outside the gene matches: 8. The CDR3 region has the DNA TGTGCCTGGAGGGATGGGACAGGGGTGAGCGAGCAGTACTTC. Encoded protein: CAWRDGTGVSEQYF.

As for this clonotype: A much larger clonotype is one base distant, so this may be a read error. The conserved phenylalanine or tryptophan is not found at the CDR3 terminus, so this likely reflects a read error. The CDR3 region is CASSLSIDLAKNIQYS. DNA for the CDR3: TGTGCCAGCAGCTTATCGATAGATCTAGCCAAAAACATTCAGTACTCC. V gene TRBV7-9 combines with J gene TRBJ2-4; D not resolved. V lost 2 bases to trimming and J lost 0 bases, with 11 bases between them. CDR3 size: 16 residues. Germline CDR1 is SEHNR and CDR2 is FQNEAQ (reference sequence).

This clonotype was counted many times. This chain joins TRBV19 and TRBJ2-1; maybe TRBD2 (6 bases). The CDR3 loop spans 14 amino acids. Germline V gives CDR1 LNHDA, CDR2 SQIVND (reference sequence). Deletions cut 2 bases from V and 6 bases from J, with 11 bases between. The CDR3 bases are TGTGCCAGTAGTATAAATGGAGGGGTCAATGAGCAGTTCTTC. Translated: CASSINGGVNEQFF.

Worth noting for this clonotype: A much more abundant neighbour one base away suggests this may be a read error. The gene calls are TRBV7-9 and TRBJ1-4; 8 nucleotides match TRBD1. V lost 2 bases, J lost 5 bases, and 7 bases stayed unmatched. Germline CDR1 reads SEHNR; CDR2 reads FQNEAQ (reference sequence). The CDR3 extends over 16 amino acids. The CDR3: CASSLRTGPGNEKLFF. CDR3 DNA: TGTGCCAGCAGCTTACGGACAGGGCCCGGGAATGAAAAACTGTTTTTT.

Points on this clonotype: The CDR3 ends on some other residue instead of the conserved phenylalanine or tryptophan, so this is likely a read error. CDR3 sequence: CASSYTLGGDRDVTAFL. The CDR3 region has the DNA TGTGCCAGCAGTTACACGTTGGGAGGGGACAGGGATGTCACGGCTTTCCTT. The chain recombines TRBV6-2 or TRBV6-3 with TRBJ1-1, with TRBD1 matching over 9 bases. This CDR3 spans 17 amino acids. The V gene end was trimmed by 2 bases and the J gene end by 11 bases; junction bases not matched to a gene: 18. Germline V lookup: CDR1 MNHEY, CDR2 SVGEGT.

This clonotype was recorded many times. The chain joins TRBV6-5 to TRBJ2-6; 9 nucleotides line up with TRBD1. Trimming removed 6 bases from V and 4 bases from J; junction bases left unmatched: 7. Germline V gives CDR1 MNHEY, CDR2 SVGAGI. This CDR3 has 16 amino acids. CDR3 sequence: CASRGTGSGGANVLTF. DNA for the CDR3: TGTGCCAGCAGAGGGACAGGGTCCGGCGGGGCCAACGTCCTGACTTTC.

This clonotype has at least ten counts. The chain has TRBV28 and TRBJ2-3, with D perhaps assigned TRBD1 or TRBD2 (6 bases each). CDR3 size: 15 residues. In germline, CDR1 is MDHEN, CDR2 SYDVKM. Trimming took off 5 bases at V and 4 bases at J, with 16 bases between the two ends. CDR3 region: CASSLLRGRPDTQYF. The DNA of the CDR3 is TGTGCCAGCAGTCTTCTCCGGGGGCGCCCAGATACGCAGTATTTT.

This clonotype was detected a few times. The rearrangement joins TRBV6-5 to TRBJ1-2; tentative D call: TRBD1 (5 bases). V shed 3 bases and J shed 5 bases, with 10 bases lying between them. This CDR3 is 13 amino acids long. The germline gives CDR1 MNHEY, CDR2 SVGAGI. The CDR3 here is CASSYQGWYGYTF. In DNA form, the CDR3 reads TGTGCCAGCAGTTATCAGGGATGGTATGGCTACACCTTC.

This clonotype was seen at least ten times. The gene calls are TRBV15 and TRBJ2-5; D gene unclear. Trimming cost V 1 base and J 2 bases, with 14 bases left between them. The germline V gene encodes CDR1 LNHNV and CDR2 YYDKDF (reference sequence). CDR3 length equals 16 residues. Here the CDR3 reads CATSRGDRSWQETQYF. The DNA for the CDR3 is TGTGCCACCAGCAGAGGGGATAGGAGCTGGCAAGAGACCCAGTACTTC.